This T cell receptor (beta chain) was captured in a study of control samples from healthy donors and cancer patients. The assay was immunoSEQ multiplex PCR, and TCRdb's table has in-frame clones only and misses some. The data show fewer than 200,000 clones, about 92% seen once. The specimen was blood. The sequence derives from a man in his thirties or forties in good health.

CDR3 DNA sequence: TGCAGTGCTAGTCGACAGTCTGGAAACACCATATATTTT. As protein: CSASRQSGNTIYF. V gene TRBV20-1 combines with J gene TRBJ1-3, with D perhaps matching TRBD1 (5 bases). V gave up 3 bases and J gave up 1 base, with 7 bases separating them. The CDR3 has 13 residues. Germline CDR1 and CDR2: DFQATT and SNEGSKA (reference sequence).